The clone carrying this T cell receptor beta chain has only a few counts. These data belong to a study of blood T cell repertoires in COVID-19. About the research overall: Samples taken during acute and convalescent COVID-19 were collected in the United States, Italy and Spain.

Germline V gene lookup returns CDR1 KGHSH and CDR2 LQKENI. Trimming removed 4 bases from V and 8 bases from J, with 20 bases in between. The CDR3 is 15 residues long. Assay: immunoSEQ multiplex PCR; the TCRdb copy retains only in-frame clones and omits some. The table lists approximately 230,000 clones, about 90% of them singletons. Sequencing was carried out using peripheral blood. The V gene is TRBV18, the J gene TRBJ1-2; TRBD1 might be the D (5 bases). The clonotype originates from a man between 18 and 35 years old with active or convalescent COVID-19. CDR3 loop: CASSLQQQGERGYTF. CDR3 DNA: TGTGCCAGCTCACTCCAACAGCAGGGCGAGAGGGGCTACACCTTC.